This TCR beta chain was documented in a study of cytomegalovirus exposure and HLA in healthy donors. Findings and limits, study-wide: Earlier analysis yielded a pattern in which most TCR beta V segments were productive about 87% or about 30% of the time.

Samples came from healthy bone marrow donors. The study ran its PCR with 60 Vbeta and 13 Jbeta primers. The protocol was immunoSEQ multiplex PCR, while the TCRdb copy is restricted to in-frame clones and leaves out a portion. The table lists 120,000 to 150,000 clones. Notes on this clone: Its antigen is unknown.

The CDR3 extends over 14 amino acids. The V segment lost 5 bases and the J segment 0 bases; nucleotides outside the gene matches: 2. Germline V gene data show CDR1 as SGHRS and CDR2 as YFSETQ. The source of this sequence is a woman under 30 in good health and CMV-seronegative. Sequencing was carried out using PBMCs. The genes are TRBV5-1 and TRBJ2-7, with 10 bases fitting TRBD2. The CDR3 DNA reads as TGCGCCAGCAGTCCTAGCGGGAGCTCCTACGAGCAGTACTTC. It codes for CASSPSGSSYEQYF.